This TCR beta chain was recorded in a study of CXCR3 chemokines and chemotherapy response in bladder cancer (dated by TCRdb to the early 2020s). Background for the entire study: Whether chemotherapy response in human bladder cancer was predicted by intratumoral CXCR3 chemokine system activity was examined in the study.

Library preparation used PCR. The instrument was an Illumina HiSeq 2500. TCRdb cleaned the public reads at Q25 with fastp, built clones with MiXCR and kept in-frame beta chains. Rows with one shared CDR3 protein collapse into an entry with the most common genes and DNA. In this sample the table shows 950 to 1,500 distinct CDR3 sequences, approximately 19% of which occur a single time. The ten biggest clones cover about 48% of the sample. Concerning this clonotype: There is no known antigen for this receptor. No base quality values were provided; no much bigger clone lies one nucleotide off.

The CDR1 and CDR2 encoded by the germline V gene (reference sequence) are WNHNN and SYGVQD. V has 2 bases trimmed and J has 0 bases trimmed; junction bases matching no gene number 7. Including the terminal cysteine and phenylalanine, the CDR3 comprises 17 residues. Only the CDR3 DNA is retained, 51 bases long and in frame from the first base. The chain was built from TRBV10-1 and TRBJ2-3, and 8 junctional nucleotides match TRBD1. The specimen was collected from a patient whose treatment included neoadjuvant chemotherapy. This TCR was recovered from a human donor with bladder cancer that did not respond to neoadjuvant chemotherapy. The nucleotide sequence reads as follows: TGCGCCAGCAGTGAGGACTCGGACAGGGACAGCACAGATACGCAGTATTTT. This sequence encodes CASSEDSDRDSTDTQYF.